This TCR beta chain comes out of a study of beta chain features in type 1 diabetes. Whole-study findings and limits: Insertions were fewer and deletions more numerous at VDJ junctions in type 1 diabetes patients. For patients, the naive, central memory and Treg TCRB repertoires appeared more alike than for healthy donors.

All of the isolated RNA was reverse transcribed, so expressed TCRB transcripts were sequenced. Here immunoSEQ multiplex PCR was the method, and the copy in TCRdb shows in-frame clones only, minus some. Counted here are nearly 250,000 clones, roughly 70% occurring once; the ten biggest clones make up approximately 0.05%. Sorting of CD4+ naive, central memory, regulatory and stem cell-like memory cells was performed via CD45RO/CCR7/CD25/CD127/CD95/CD27. This clone was observed a handful of times. Its specificity is not known. Looked up from germline, CDR1 is SQVTM and CDR2 is ANQGSEA. With 7 bases clipped from V and 5 bases from J, the junction kept 10 bases outside the gene matches. CDR3 length equals 13 residues.

This sequence joins TRBV29-1 and TRBJ1-1; TRBD1 aligns across 7 bases. This clonotype was sampled from a man aged 25-45 years in good health. The sample comprised naive CD4+ T cells from blood. The CDR3 DNA reads as TGCAGCGGTAGGGGGCCAATGAGAACTGAAGCTTTCTTT. Translated: CSGRGPMRTEAFF.